Listed below are T cell receptor beta chains from one sample, sequenced in a study of vaccination effects on CD4 cells after COVID-19. Antigen specificity for these receptors is unknown. Some clones are missing from TCRdb's copy, which holds only in-frame ones; the method was immunoSEQ multiplex PCR. The data hold approximately 30,000 clones, with around 80% observed a single time. Sequencing was performed on CD4+ T cells from PBMCs cultured without peptide, taken after COVID-19 vaccination. The receptors here all came from a human donor who had a prior SARS-CoV-2 infection. CDR3s include the opening cysteine and the closing phenylalanine or tryptophan. D genes are given only for firm matches. A clone size is listed for some rows: how often the clone was seen (once, few, many), or a class if it is expanded.

cdr3_aa cdr3_nt d_call j_call v_call cdr3_length clone_size
CASSPGLSSNYGYTF TGCGCCAGCAGCCCGGGTCTCTCGAGTAACTATGGCTACACCTTC - TRBJ1-2 TRBV5-1 15 -
CASSQRDRSSYEQYF TGCGCCAGCAGCCAACGAGACCGAAGCTCCTACGAGCAGTACTTC - TRBJ2-7 TRBV4-1 15 -
CASSFRTGGPGELFF TGTGCCAGCAGCTTCCGGACAGGGGGGCCCGGGGAGCTGTTTTTT TRBD1 TRBJ2-2 TRBV7-2 15 -
CASTLAGEETQYF TGTGCCAGCACCTTAGCGGGAGAAGAGACCCAGTACTTC TRBD2 TRBJ2-5 TRBV12-3/TRBV12-4 13 -
CASSFQLAYEQYF TGCGCCAGCAGCTTCCAATTAGCCTACGAGCAGTACTTC - TRBJ2-7 TRBV5-1 13 -
CASSIFYEQFF TGTGCCAGTAGTATCTTTTATGAGCAGTTCTTC - TRBJ2-1 TRBV19 11 -
CASSPRLALTGSTDTQYF TGTGCCAGCTCACCAAGACTAGCGCTAACGGGAAGCACAGATACGCAGTATTTT TRBD2 TRBJ2-3 TRBV18 18 few
CTSSQNRDTHSQGYSPLHF TGCACCAGCAGCCAAAACCGGGACACCCACTCTCAAGGGTATTCACCCCTCCACTTT - TRBJ1-6 TRBV1 19 -
CAWSRGQGTDTQYF TGTGCCTGGAGTAGGGGACAGGGAACAGATACGCAGTATTTT TRBD1 TRBJ2-3 TRBV30 14 -
CASSVASGETQYF TGTGCCAGCAGCGTAGCTAGCGGGGAGACCCAGTACTTC TRBD2 TRBJ2-5 TRBV9 13 -
CASGQNSYEQYF TGTGCCAGTGGACAGAACTCCTACGAGCAGTACTTC - TRBJ2-7 TRBV6-6 12 -
CASAVGADYYQPQHF TGTGCTAGTGCCGTCGGCGCAGATTATTATCAGCCCCAGCATTTT - TRBJ1-5 TRBV12-5 15 -
CASSFQRAGNTIYF TGTGCCAGCAGCTTCCAGAGGGCTGGAAACACCATATATTTT - TRBJ1-3 TRBV7-2 14 few
CASSHGLAGHYEQYF TGCGCCAGCAGCCACGGACTAGCGGGGCACTACGAGCAGTACTTC TRBD2 TRBJ2-7 TRBV5-1 15 -
CASGLVLGERGYGYTF TGTGCTAGTGGTTTGGTACTCGGGGAGAGAGGCTATGGCTACACCTTC - TRBJ1-2 TRBV12-5 16 -
CASSPGQGRNEQFF TGTGCCAGTAGTCCGGGACAGGGACGGAATGAGCAGTTCTTC TRBD1 TRBJ2-1 TRBV19 14 few
CASSRDLHNEQFF TGTGCCAGCAGTCGGGACTTACACAATGAGCAGTTCTTC - TRBJ2-1 TRBV6-4 13 -